This T cell receptor (beta chain) was sequenced for a study of cytomegalovirus exposure and HLA in healthy donors. Study conclusions and caveats: In an earlier analysis, about 87% or about 30%: the productive usage of most TCR beta V segments.

CDR1 SGHAT and CDR2 FQNNGV come from the germline V gene. CDR3 length equals 14 residues. Trimming cost V 1 base and J 5 bases, with 10 bases left between them. In the case of this clone: Its target is not known.

PCR used 60 Vbeta primers and 13 Jbeta primers. Profiling relied on immunoSEQ multiplex PCR, and the TCRdb table lists in-frame clones only, not all of them. The data show about 200,000 clones, approximately 79% seen once. The chain couples TRBV11-2 to TRBJ2-3; possible D gene TRBD2, 5 bases. The receptor's source is a girl aged 5 to 17 in good health and CMV-seropositive. The sequencing input was PBMCs. The CDR3 DNA reads as TGTGCCAGCAGCTTAGTCGGGGTTGAAGATACGCAGTATTTT. Protein: CASSLVGVEDTQYF.